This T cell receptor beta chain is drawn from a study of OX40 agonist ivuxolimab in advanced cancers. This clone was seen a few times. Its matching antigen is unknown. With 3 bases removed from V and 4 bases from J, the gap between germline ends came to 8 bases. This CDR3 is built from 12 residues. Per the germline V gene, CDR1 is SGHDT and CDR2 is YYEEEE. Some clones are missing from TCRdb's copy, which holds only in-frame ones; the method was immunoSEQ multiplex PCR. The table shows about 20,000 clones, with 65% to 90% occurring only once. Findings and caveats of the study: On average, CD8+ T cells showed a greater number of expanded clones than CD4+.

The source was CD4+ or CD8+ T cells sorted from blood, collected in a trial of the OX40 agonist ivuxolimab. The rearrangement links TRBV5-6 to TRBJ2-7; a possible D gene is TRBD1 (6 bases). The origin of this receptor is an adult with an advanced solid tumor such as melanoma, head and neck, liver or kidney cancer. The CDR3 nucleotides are TGTGCCAGCAGCTCTACAGGGTACGAGCAGTACTTC. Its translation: CASSSTGYEQYF.